This T cell receptor beta chain derives from a study of T cell repertoires in ileal Crohn's disease. At the level of the study: All patients had surgery for stricturing (about 60%) or penetrating (roughly 39%) disease. Biopsies of inflamed ileum from the surgical specimen form M0 samples.

Note on this clone: Its specificity is not known.

V was trimmed by 6 bases and J by 2 bases, leaving 7 bases between them. The germline CDR1 and CDR2 sequences are SGHTA and FQGTGA. This CDR3 contains 13 residues. Study observations and caveats: Clonal expansions were more frequent in active smokers than non-smokers at surgery. Sorted CD8 T cells held more high-frequency clones than CD4.

Described time point: inflamed ileum from the surgical specimen. Data came from immunoSEQ multiplex PCR; TCRdb stores just in-frame clones and leaves some out. In the table there are 13,000 to 15,000 clones, around 80% of which are singletons. The receptor was isolated from an adult with Crohn's disease. This sequence joins TRBV7-3 and TRBJ2-2, with D possibly called TRBD1 or TRBD2 (5 bases each). Sequencing was performed on ileal tissue. CDR3 protein: CASRGTNTGELFF. As DNA, the CDR3 is TGTGCCAGCAGAGGGACCAACACCGGGGAGCTGTTTTTT.